Listed here are 5 T cell receptor beta chains from one sample, sequenced in a study of beta chain features in type 1 diabetes. Expressed TCRB transcripts were sequenced because the entire RNA isolate underwent reverse transcription. TCRdb keeps only in-frame clones here, not all; method: immunoSEQ multiplex PCR. The data hold 300,000 to 450,000 clones, with approximately 12% observed a single time. Sequenced sample: naive CD4+ T cells from blood. The source is a man between 18 and 29 years old in good health.

The chain uses TRBV7-9 and TRBJ1-2; TRBD1 might be the D (5 bases). The V end was cut by 6 bases, the J end by 8 bases, with 16 bases between. The CDR3 has 13 residues. Germline assignment: CDR1 SEHNR and CDR2 FQNEAQ (reference sequence). The CDR3 sequence: CASSPLAQGGYTF. The CDR3 bases are TGTGCCAGCAGTCCGCTGGCGCAGGGCGGCTACACCTTC.

This clone was detected many times. The J gene is TRBJ2-4, the V gene TRBV5-1; D may be TRBD1 (6 bases). CDR1 is SGHRS and CDR2 is YFSETQ in the germline V gene. The CDR3 totals 14 residues. With 0 bases removed from V and 7 bases from J, the gap between germline ends came to 11 bases. CDR3 sequence reads: CASSLGTVGNIQYF. CDR3 in DNA: TGCGCCAGCAGCTTGGGGACAGTGGGGAACATTCAGTACTTC.

This clone was detected a few times. The chain recombines TRBV4-3 with TRBJ2-1, with TRBD1 identical over 9 bases. Per germline, CDR1 LGHNA and CDR2 YSLEER. There are 16 residues in the CDR3. The junction had 10 bases not matched to a gene; V was cut back by 3 bases and J by 7 bases. CDR3 sequence reads: CASSQSTYRGRNEQFF. DNA for the CDR3: TGCGCCAGCAGCCAGTCGACGTACAGGGGGCGGAATGAGCAGTTCTTC.

The CDR3 reads CSARLGDEQFF. The DNA for the CDR3 is TGCAGTGCTCGACTAGGGGATGAGCAGTTCTTC. The chain uses TRBV20-1 and TRBJ2-1; TRBD2 is a possible D gene (6 bases). The CDR3 consists of 11 residues. Germline CDR1 reads DFQATT; CDR2 reads SNEGSKA (reference sequence). V was pared by 5 bases and J by 8 bases, with 10 bases between.

V usage is TRBV7-2 and J usage is TRBJ2-1; 11 positions match TRBD2. With 5 bases clipped from V and 7 bases from J, the junction kept 10 bases outside the gene matches. The CDR3 has 16 amino acids. Germline CDR1 reads SGHTA; CDR2 reads FQGNSA. DNA of the CDR3: TGTGCCAGCAGCGCGCCGGGACTAGCGGTACGAAATGAGCAGTTCTTC. Its protein is CASSAPGLAVRNEQFF.